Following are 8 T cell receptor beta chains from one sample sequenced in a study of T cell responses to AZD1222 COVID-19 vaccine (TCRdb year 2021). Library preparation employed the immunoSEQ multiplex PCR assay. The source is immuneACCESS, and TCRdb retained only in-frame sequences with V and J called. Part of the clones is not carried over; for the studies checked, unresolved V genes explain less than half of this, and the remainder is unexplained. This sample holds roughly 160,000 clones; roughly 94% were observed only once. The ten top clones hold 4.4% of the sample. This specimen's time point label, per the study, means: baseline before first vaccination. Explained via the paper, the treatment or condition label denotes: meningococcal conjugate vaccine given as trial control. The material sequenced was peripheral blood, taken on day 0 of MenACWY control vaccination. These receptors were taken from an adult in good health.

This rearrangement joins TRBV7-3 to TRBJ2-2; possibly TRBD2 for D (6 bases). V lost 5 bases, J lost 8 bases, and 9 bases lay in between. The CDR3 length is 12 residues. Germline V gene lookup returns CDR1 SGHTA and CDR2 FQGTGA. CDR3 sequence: CASSQGLGELFF. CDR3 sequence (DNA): TGTGCCAGCAGCCAGGGACTTGGGGAGCTGTTTTTT.

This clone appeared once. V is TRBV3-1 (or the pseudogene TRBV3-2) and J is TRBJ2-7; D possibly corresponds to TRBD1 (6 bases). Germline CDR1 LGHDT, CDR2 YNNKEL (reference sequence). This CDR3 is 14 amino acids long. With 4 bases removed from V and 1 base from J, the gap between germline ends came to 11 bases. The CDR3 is CASSPRDTSYEQYF. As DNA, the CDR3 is TGTGCCAGCAGCCCCCGGGACACATCCTACGAGCAGTACTTC.

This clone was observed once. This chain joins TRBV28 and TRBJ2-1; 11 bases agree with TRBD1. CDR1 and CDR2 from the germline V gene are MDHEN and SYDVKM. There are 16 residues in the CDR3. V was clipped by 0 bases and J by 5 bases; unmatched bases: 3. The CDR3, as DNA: TGTGCCAGCAGTTTATGGGGACAGGGGGGCCACAATGAGCAGTTCTTC. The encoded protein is CASSLWGQGGHNEQFF.

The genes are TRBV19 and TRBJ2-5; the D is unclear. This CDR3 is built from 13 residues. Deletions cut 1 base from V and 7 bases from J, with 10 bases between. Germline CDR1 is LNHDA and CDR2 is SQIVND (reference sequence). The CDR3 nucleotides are TGTGCCAGTAGTATAGGTCTAGGACCGACCCAGTACTTC. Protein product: CASSIGLGPTQYF.

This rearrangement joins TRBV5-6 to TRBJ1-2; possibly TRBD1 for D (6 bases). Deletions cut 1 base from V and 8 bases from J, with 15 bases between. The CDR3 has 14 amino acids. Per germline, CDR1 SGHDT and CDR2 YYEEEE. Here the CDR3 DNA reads TGTGCCAGCAGCTTGTCGTCGGGGGCTGGGGGCTACACCTTC. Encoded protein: CASSLSSGAGGYTF.

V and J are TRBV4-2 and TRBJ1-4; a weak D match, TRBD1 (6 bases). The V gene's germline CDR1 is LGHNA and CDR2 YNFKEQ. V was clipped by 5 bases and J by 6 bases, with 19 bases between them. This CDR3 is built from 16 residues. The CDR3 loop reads CASSDTLGGGDEKLFF. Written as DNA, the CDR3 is TGTGCCAGCAGCGACACCCTCGGGGGCGGCGATGAAAAACTGTTTTTT.

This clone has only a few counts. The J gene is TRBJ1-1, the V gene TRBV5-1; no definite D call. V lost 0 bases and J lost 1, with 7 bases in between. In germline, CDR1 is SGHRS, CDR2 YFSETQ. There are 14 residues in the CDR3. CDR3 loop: CASSLDRTNTEAFF. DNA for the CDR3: TGCGCCAGCAGCTTGGACAGAACGAACACTGAAGCTTTCTTT.

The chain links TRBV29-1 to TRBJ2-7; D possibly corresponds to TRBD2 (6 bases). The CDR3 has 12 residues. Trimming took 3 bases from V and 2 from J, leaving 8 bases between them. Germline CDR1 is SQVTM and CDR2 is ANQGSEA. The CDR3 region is CSVESGAYEQYF. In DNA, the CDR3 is TGCAGCGTTGAGTCGGGGGCCTACGAGCAGTACTTC.